The next 27 T cell receptor beta chains were all read from a single sample in a study of identical twins. In TCRdb, the 5' RACE reads were re-called with MiXCR into one record per CDR3 protein. The table includes 350,000 to 450,000 distinct CDR3 sequences, less than 20% detected once. Sequences were obtained from naive T cells sorted from blood. These receptors were collected from a man aged 50-59 years in good health.

This clonotype was seen a few times. The rearrangement joins TRBV9 to TRBJ2-5; D unclear. The germline CDR1 and CDR2 sequences are SGDLS and YYNGEE. This CDR3 comprises 15 residues. The germline V and J ends were trimmed by 4 bases and 5 bases, with 18 bases remaining between them. The CDR3 DNA sequence: TGTGCCAGCAGCCCCCGGAGCAGGATATTGGAGACCCAGTACTTC. This translates into CASSPRSRILETQYF.

In DNA, the CDR3 is TGTGCCAGCAGTGAAGGGCGTAGCGGGGCCCCCGAAGATACGCAGTATTTT. It encodes CASSEGRSGAPEDTQYF. The chain combines TRBV2 with TRBJ2-3; 8 bases match TRBD2. The V and J ends lost 1 base and 5 bases, in that order; junction bases with no gene match: 11. CDR3 length: 17 amino acids. Germline V gene lookup returns CDR1 SNHLY and CDR2 FYNNEI. Looking up the rest from reference TRBV2 and TRBJ2-3 gives the full variable domain: EPEVTQTPSHQVTQMGQEVILRCVPISNHLYFYWYRQILGQKVEFLVSFYNNEISEKSEIFDDQFSVERPDGSNFTLKIRSTKLEDSAMYFCASSEGRSGAPEDTQYFGPGTRLTVL.

This clonotype has a count of ten or more. An end of the junction does not agree with germline; a read error may underlie this. CDR3 in amino acids: CASSRTSGGPFYHEQFF. CDR3 sequence (DNA): TGTGCCAGCAGCCGGACTAGCGGGGGCCCCTTCTACCATGAGCAGTTCTTC. V usage is TRBV12-3 or TRBV12-4 and J usage is TRBJ2-1; 13 bases are shared with TRBD2. The CDR3 has 17 residues.

In its sample, this clonotype was seen a few times. The chain combines TRBV20-1 with TRBJ2-3, with a tentative D call TRBD1 (5 bases). Trimming removed 2 bases from V and 1 base from J, with 10 bases in between. This CDR3 comprises 14 residues. CDR1 and CDR2 (germline): DFQATT, SNEGSKA (reference sequence). The CDR3 DNA sequence: TGCAGTGCTAGAAGGGGTGGTGGCACAGATACGCAGTATTTT. It specifies CSARRGGGTDTQYF.

This clonotype was seen a handful of times. The chain is built from TRBV19 and TRBJ2-7; D is tentatively TRBD1 or TRBD2 (5 bases each). V lost 2 bases and J lost 0, with 14 bases in between. This CDR3 spans 16 amino acids. Germline V CDR1 and CDR2: LNHDA, SQIVND (reference sequence). CDR3 loop: CASSILGERASYEQYF. The CDR3 DNA is TGTGCCAGTAGTATATTGGGGGAGAGGGCCTCCTACGAGCAGTACTTC.

This clonotype was counted many times. The genes are TRBV29-1 and TRBJ2-3, with D possibly matching TRBD2 (6 bases). Germline V lookup: CDR1 SQVTM, CDR2 ANQGSEA. V was trimmed by 8 bases and J by 3 bases, leaving 15 bases between them. The CDR3 extends over 13 amino acids. CDR3 nucleotide sequence: TGCAGCCACAATAGCGGCGGGACAGATACGCAGTATTTT. This codes for CSHNSGGTDTQYF.

The chain has TRBV23-1 and TRBJ2-1; TRBD2 is a possible D gene (5 bases). TRBV23-1 is given ORF status, its function remaining uncertain. Trimming cost V 0 bases and J 13 bases, with 10 bases left between them. The CDR3 has 12 amino acids. The CDR3 reads CASSQSRAAQFF. The CDR3, as DNA: TGCGCCAGCAGTCAATCGAGAGCGGCACAGTTCTTC.

The chain has TRBV16 and TRBJ2-7, with 8 bases identical to TRBD1. CDR1 KGHSY and CDR2 FQNENV come from the germline V gene. The CDR3 covers 17 residues. V was clipped by 1 base and J by 1 base; unmatched bases: 9. DNA for the CDR3: TGTGCCAGCAGCCAATTAGCGTGGACAGGGAGATCCTACGAGCAGTACTTC. Translated: CASSQLAWTGRSYEQYF.

This clonotype was seen at least ten times. The chain couples TRBV29-1 to TRBJ2-1; D is possibly TRBD1 (8 bases). V lost 1 base and J lost 4, with 29 bases in between. CDR3 length: 20 amino acids. Germline assignment: CDR1 SQVTM and CDR2 ANQGSEA. The CDR3 bases are TGCAGCGTTGAAGCCACAAAGGACAGGGATCGGCGGGACTATTACAATGAGCAGTTCTTC. Amino acid sequence: CSVEATKDRDRRDYYNEQFF.

The sample holds many counts of this clonotype. This chain uses TRBV20-1 with TRBJ2-7, with 8 bases identical to TRBD1. There are 13 residues in the CDR3. The germline V gene has CDR1 DFQATT and CDR2 SNEGSKA (reference sequence). The junction had 5 bases not matched to a gene; V was cut back by 1 base and J by 6 bases. Here the CDR3 reads CSARGGRGLEQYF. Written as DNA, the CDR3 is TGCAGTGCTAGAGGCGGCAGGGGGCTCGAGCAGTACTTC.

This rearrangement joins TRBV7-2 to TRBJ2-7, with TRBD1 as a possible D gene (6 bases). This CDR3 comprises 15 residues. Trimming took 1 base from V and 0 from J, leaving 10 bases between them. Germline CDR1 SGHTA, CDR2 FQGNSA. The CDR3 sequence: CASSLGPGASYEQYF. Written as DNA, the CDR3 is TGTGCCAGCAGCTTAGGGCCAGGGGCCTCCTACGAGCAGTACTTC. Variable domain in full (rest from reference TRBV7-2 and TRBJ2-7): GAGVSQSPSNKVTEKGKDVELRCDPISGHTALYWYRQSLGQGLEFLIYFQGNSAPDKSGLPSDRFSAERTGGSVSTLTIQRTQQEDSAVYLCASSLGPGASYEQYFGPGTRLTVT.

This clonotype was seen a few times. This sequence joins TRBV12-3 or TRBV12-4 and TRBJ2-2, with unresolved D. CDR3 length: 15 residues. V was clipped by 3 bases and J by 6 bases, with 14 bases between them. DNA of the CDR3: TGTGCCAGCAGTTTTCAACAGTCGGTCGCCGGGGAGCTGTTTTTT. Translated, it gives CASSFQQSVAGELFF.

The chain joins TRBV11-2 to TRBJ2-1, with D tentatively TRBD1 or TRBD2 (5 bases each). The CDR3 contains 17 residues. Per germline, CDR1 SGHAT and CDR2 FQNNGV. V lost 0 bases and J lost 8, with 20 bases in between. CDR3 amino acids: CASSLEVWGSSFDEQFF. CDR3 nucleotide sequence: TGTGCCAGCAGCTTAGAGGTTTGGGGGAGTTCTTTCGATGAGCAGTTCTTC. Full variable domain (remainder filled in from reference TRBV11-2 and TRBJ2-1): EAGVAQSPRYKIIEKRQSVAFWCNPISGHATLYWYQQILGQGPKLLIQFQNNGVVDDSQLPKDRFSAERLKGVDSTLKIQPAKLEDSAVYLCASSLEVWGSSFDEQFFGPGTRLTVL.

This clonotype was seen at least ten times. The chain links TRBV27 to TRBJ2-3, with TRBD2 matching 10 bases. Per germline, CDR1 MNHEY and CDR2 SMNVEV (reference sequence). The V and J ends lost 6 bases and 0 bases, in that order; junction bases with no gene match: 9. The CDR3 runs to 17 residues. The CDR3 loop reads CASRFLAGGPSTDTQYF. The DNA of the CDR3 is TGTGCCAGCAGATTTTTAGCGGGAGGCCCGAGCACAGATACGCAGTATTTT.

The chain has TRBV5-6 and TRBJ1-5; the D gene is possibly TRBD1 (6 bases). V was shortened by 4 bases and J by 0 bases, with 17 bases between the two germline ends. The germline CDR1 and CDR2 sequences are SGHDT and YYEEEE. The CDR3 is made up of 17 amino acids. Here the CDR3 DNA reads TGTGCCAGCAGCCGAATGTACAGGGACTCTAGCAATCAGCCCCAGCATTTT. Encoded protein: CASSRMYRDSSNQPQHF.

This chain connects TRBV7-3 to TRBJ2-1; D is unresolved. The CDR3 sequence is 14 residues long. CDR1 is SGHTA and CDR2 is FQGTGA in the germline V gene. V lost 5 bases and J lost 5, with 13 bases in between. Here the CDR3 DNA reads TGTGCCAGCAGCCGAACGACTGCCGACAATGAGCAGTTCTTC. Its translation: CASSRTTADNEQFF. The variable domain in full, completed from reference TRBV7-3 and TRBJ2-1, reads GAGVSQTPSNKVTEKGKYVELRCDPISGHTALYWYRQSLGQGPEFLIYFQGTGAADDSGLPNDRFFAVRPEGSVSTLKIQRTERGDSAVYLCASSRTTADNEQFFGPGTRLTVL.

The chain links TRBV5-1 to TRBJ2-7; D gene unclear. The CDR3 extends over 14 amino acids. Germline-derived CDR1 and CDR2 are SGHRS and YFSETQ. V was pared by 3 bases and J by 4 bases, with 14 bases between. The CDR3 sequence is CASSSAFSSYEQYF. In DNA, the CDR3 is TGCGCCAGCAGCTCGGCCTTCTCAAGTTACGAGCAGTACTTC.

This clonotype was observed many times. This chain joins TRBV12-3 or TRBV12-4 and TRBJ1-3, with D possibly being TRBD1 (6 bases). Trimming took off 2 bases at V and 4 bases at J, with 9 bases between the two ends. The CDR3 loop spans 14 amino acids. CDR3: CASSLLGTGNTIYF. CDR3 nucleotide sequence: TGTGCCAGCAGTTTATTAGGGACAGGAAACACCATATATTTT.

This clonotype was counted between two and nine times. The chain recombines TRBV12-3 or TRBV12-4 with TRBJ1-2; D ambiguous. The CDR3 extends over 13 amino acids. Trimming took off 5 bases at V and 7 bases at J, with 14 bases between the two ends. In DNA, the CDR3 is TGTGCCAGCAGTCAAAAGACTGTGGGTGGCTACACCTTC. Amino acid sequence: CASSQKTVGGYTF.

There are a few counts of this clonotype. This chain connects TRBV4-3 to TRBJ2-7; no clear D. The CDR3 covers 16 residues. Trimming took 1 base from V and 6 from J, leaving 19 bases between them. Germline V CDR1 and CDR2: LGHNA, YSLEER. The CDR3 protein is CASSQVQSWTLLEQYF. In nucleotides, the CDR3 is TGCGCCAGCAGCCAAGTGCAATCCTGGACCCTCCTCGAGCAGTACTTC.

There are a few counts of this clonotype. This chain uses TRBV20-1 with TRBJ2-3; 8 nucleotides align to TRBD1. After removal of 5 bases from V and 5 bases from J, the junction contained 9 bases not matched to a gene. The CDR3 consists of 14 residues. Germline CDR1 and CDR2: DFQATT and SNEGSKA (reference sequence). This chain's CDR3 is CSARPGGKGDTQYF. CDR3 sequence (DNA): TGCAGTGCTCGTCCAGGGGGCAAGGGAGATACGCAGTATTTT.

The chain employs TRBV20-1 and TRBJ2-5; maybe TRBD2 (5 bases). CDR3 length: 15 residues. V shed 1 base and J shed 4 bases, with 16 bases lying between them. The germline gives CDR1 DFQATT, CDR2 SNEGSKA (reference sequence). CDR3 sequence: CSARGSPGAGETQYF. CDR3 in DNA: TGCAGTGCTAGAGGGTCGCCCGGTGCGGGAGAGACCCAGTACTTC.

This clonotype showed up many times. The chain carries TRBV12-3 or TRBV12-4 and TRBJ1-5, with D perhaps matching TRBD1 (5 bases). V lost 3 bases and J lost 6, with 9 bases in between. This CDR3 has 13 residues. DNA for the CDR3: TGTGCCAGCAGTTTCCAGGGAATTCAGCCCCAGCATTTT. As protein: CASSFQGIQPQHF.

The rearrangement joins TRBV20-1 to TRBJ2-5, with a possible D match to TRBD1 (6 bases). Germline values: CDR1 DFQATT, CDR2 SNEGSKA (reference sequence). The germline V and J ends were trimmed by 7 bases and 4 bases, with 16 bases remaining between them. The CDR3 consists of 13 residues. The CDR3 nucleotides are TGCAGTGGAATTGAAAGAGGGGGAGAGACCCAGTACTTC. Translated: CSGIERGGETQYF.

The rearrangement joins TRBV29-1 to TRBJ2-1, with 9 bases fitting TRBD1. The V segment lost 7 bases and the J segment 0 bases; nucleotides outside the gene matches: 7. Per germline, CDR1 SQVTM and CDR2 ANQGSEA. The length of the CDR3 is 15 residues. CDR3 bases: TGCAGCGAGGCAGGGACAGGGTTCTCCTACAATGAGCAGTTCTTC. This encodes CSEAGTGFSYNEQFF.

At least ten counts were recorded for this clonotype. This sequence joins TRBV6-1 and TRBJ2-3; D not resolved. This CDR3 is 12 amino acids long. The V gene lost 0 bases and the J gene lost 2 bases, with 0 bases spanning the gap. Germline lookup yields CDR1 MNHNS and CDR2 SASEGT. Here the CDR3 DNA reads TGTGCCAGCAGTGAAGCCACAGATACGCAGTATTTT. It translates to CASSEATDTQYF.

This clonotype showed up just a few times. The chain carries TRBV7-2 and TRBJ2-7; 9 bases line up with TRBD1. V was pared by 5 bases and J by 4 bases, with 9 bases of the junction left unmatched. There are 15 residues in the CDR3. Germline loops: CDR1 SGHTA, CDR2 FQGNSA. CDR3 residues: CASSLTWTGAYEQYF. The CDR3 DNA sequence: TGTGCCAGCAGCCTAACCTGGACAGGGGCGTACGAGCAGTACTTC.